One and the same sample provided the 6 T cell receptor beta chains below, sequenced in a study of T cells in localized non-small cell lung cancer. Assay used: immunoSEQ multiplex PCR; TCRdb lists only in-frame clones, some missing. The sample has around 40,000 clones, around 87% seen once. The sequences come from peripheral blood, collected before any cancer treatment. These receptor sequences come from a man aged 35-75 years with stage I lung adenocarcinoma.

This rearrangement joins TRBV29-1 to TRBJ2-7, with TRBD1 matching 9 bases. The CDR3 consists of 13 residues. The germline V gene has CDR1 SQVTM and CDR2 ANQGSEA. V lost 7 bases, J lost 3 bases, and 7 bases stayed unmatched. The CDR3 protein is CSAGQGKLYEQYF. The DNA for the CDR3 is TGCAGCGCCGGACAGGGGAAACTCTACGAGCAGTACTTC.

The CDR3: CSVEGDGITEQYF. CDR3 coding DNA: TGCAGCGTTGAGGGGGACGGGATTACCGAGCAGTACTTC. The chain has TRBV29-1 and TRBJ2-7, with D perhaps matching TRBD1 or TRBD2 (5 bases each). Trimming shortened V by 3 bases and J by 6 bases, and 15 bases separated the two germline ends. CDR3 length equals 13 residues. CDR1 is SQVTM and CDR2 is ANQGSEA in the germline V gene.

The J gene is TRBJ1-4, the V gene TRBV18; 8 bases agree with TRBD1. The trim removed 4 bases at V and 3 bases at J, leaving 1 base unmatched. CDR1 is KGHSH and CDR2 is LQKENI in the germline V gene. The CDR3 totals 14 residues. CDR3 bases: TGTGCCAGCTCACGGACAGGGTCTAATGAAAAACTGTTTTTT. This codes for CASSRTGSNEKLFF. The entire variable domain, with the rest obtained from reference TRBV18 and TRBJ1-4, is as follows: NAGVMQNPRHLVRRRGQEARLRCSPMKGHSHVYWYRQLPEEGLKFMVYLQKENIIDESGMPKERFSAEFPKEGPSILRIQQVVRGDSAAYFCASSRTGSNEKLFFGSGTQLSVL.

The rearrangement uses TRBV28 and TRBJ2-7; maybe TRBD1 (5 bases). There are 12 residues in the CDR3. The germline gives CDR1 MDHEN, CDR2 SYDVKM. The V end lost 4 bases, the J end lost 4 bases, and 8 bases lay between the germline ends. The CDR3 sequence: CASSSTGYEQYF. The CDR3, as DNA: TGTGCCAGCAGTTCAACAGGTTACGAGCAGTACTTC.

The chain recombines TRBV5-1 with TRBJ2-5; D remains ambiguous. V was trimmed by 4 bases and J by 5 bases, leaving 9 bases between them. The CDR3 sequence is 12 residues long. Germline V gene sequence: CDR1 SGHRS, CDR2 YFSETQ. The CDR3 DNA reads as TGCGCCAGCAGCCCCGAACGCGAGACCCAGTACTTC. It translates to CASSPERETQYF.

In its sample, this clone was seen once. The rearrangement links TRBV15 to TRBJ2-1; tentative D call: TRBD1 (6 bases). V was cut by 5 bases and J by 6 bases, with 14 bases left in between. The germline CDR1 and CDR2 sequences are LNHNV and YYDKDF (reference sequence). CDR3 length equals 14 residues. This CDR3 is CATSAKGRGNEQFF. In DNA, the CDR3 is TGTGCCACCAGCGCTAAGGGCAGGGGCAATGAGCAGTTCTTC.